The 9 T cell receptor beta chains presented below share a single source sample, sequenced in a study of blood T cell repertoires in COVID-19. Sequencing used immunoSEQ multiplex PCR; TCRdb keeps in-frame clones, though not all of them. There are 19,000 or so clones in the sample; 70% to 90% occur only once, and roughly 10% lies in the top ten. Sequenced material: peripheral blood. The source of these receptors is a man aged 40-55 years with active COVID-19.

This clone was seen once. V is TRBV7-3 and J is TRBJ2-3, with a possible D match to TRBD2 (5 bases). CDR3 size: 16 residues. Trimming removed 3 bases at V and 6 bases at J, with 19 bases between. The germline gives CDR1 SGHTA, CDR2 FQGTGA. The chain's CDR3 is CASSLTTLPFGDTQYF. The CDR3 coding sequence is TGTGCCAGCAGCTTGACTACACTACCGTTCGGGGATACGCAGTATTTT.

The chain has TRBV27 and TRBJ2-2; D is ambiguous. This CDR3 region has 14 residues. CDR1 and CDR2 (germline): MNHEY, SMNVEV (reference sequence). V shed 2 bases and J shed 3 bases, with 7 bases lying between them. The CDR3 DNA reads TGTGCCAGCAGTTTAGTGCAGTACACCGGGGAGCTGTTTTTT. It yields the protein CASSLVQYTGELFF.

This sequence joins TRBV5-5 and TRBJ1-2; D perhaps matches TRBD1 (6 bases). The germline V gene has CDR1 SGHKS and CDR2 YYEKEE (reference sequence). V lost 4 bases and J 4 bases, leaving 20 bases between the germline ends. This CDR3 comprises 16 residues. The CDR3 region is CASSRETGTLVYGYTF. The CDR3 DNA reads as TGTGCCAGCAGCAGAGAGACAGGTACTCTTGTCTATGGCTACACCTTC.

The V gene is TRBV4-3, the J gene TRBJ2-3, with TRBD2 matching over 8 bases. The germline V gene encodes CDR1 LGHNA and CDR2 YSLEER. This CDR3 comprises 15 residues. The V segment lost 0 bases and the J segment 5 bases; nucleotides outside the gene matches: 4. The CDR3 DNA is TGCGCCAGCAGCCAAGATGTCCGGGAGGGAGATACGCAGTATTTT. Residues: CASSQDVREGDTQYF.

The rearrangement uses TRBV18 and TRBJ1-5; the D gene is possibly TRBD1 (5 bases). In germline, CDR1 is KGHSH, CDR2 LQKENI. The V gene lost 3 bases and the J gene lost 5 bases, with 11 bases spanning the gap. The CDR3 extends over 14 amino acids. The CDR3 bases are TGTGCCAGCTCACCCGGTGGGGCGTATCAGCCCCAGCATTTT. It is translated as CASSPGGAYQPQHF.

The chain links TRBV14 to TRBJ1-2; D gene ambiguous. This CDR3 is built from 19 residues. V was cut by 0 bases and J by 5 bases, with 25 bases left in between. Germline V gene sequence: CDR1 SGHDN, CDR2 FVKESK. The DNA for the CDR3 is TGTGCCAGCAGCCAAGAGCTGCGGGATCTAGGATCCGGATCATATGGCTACACCTTC. Encoded protein: CASSQELRDLGSGSYGYTF.

In its sample, this clone was seen once. The rearrangement uses TRBV4-1 and TRBJ2-7; 14 nucleotides align to TRBD2. This CDR3 has 16 residues. The V gene end was trimmed by 1 base and the J gene end by 1 base; junction bases not matched to a gene: 0. Per the germline V gene, CDR1 is MGHRA and CDR2 is YSYEKL. The CDR3 loop reads CASSQGLAGGSYEQYF. In DNA, the CDR3 is TGCGCCAGCAGCCAAGGACTAGCGGGAGGGTCCTACGAGCAGTACTTC.

In its sample, this clone was seen once. The chain uses TRBV7-2 and TRBJ2-7, with a possible D match to TRBD2 (6 bases). CDR3 length equals 17 residues. Germline V lookup: CDR1 SGHTA, CDR2 FQGNSA. Trimming took off 5 bases at V and 4 bases at J, with 24 bases between the two ends. CDR3 DNA: TGTGCCAGCAGCCCCAGGACTACCAACTGGGCGGGGTACGAGCAGTACTTC. It encodes CASSPRTTNWAGYEQYF.

This clone occurred a few times. The gene calls are TRBV27 and TRBJ1-1, with TRBD1 matching over 10 bases. Per the germline V gene, CDR1 is MNHEY and CDR2 is SMNVEV (reference sequence). After removal of 6 bases from V and 3 bases from J, the junction contained 4 bases not matched to a gene. There are 14 residues in the CDR3. CDR3 DNA: TGTGCCAGCAGCGACAGGGGGCCCGACACTGAAGCTTTCTTT. Residues: CASSDRGPDTEAFF.